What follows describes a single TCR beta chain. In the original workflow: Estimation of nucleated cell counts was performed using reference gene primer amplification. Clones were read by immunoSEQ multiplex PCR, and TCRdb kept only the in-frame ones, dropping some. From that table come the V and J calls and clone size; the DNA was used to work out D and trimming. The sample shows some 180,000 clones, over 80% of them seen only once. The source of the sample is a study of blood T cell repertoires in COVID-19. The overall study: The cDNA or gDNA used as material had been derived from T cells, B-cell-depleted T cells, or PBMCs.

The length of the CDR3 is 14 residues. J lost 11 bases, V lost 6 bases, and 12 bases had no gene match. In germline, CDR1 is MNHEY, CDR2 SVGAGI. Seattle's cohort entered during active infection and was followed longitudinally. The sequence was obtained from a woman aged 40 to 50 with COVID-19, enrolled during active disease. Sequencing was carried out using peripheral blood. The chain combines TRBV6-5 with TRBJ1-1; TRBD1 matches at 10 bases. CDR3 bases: TGTGCCAGCAGGGAGAAGACAGGGGGCGCTTCGGCTTTCTTT. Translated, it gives CASREKTGGASAFF.